These T cell receptor beta chains were read from a single sample in a study of OX40 agonist ivuxolimab in advanced cancers. Clones were sequenced by immunoSEQ multiplex PCR, and TCRdb holds only the in-frame ones, with some missing. The profile shows approximately 60,000 clones, under 95% of them singletons. The sequencing here drew on CD4+ or CD8+ T cells sorted from blood, taken in a trial of the OX40 agonist ivuxolimab. The receptors come from an adult with an advanced solid tumor such as melanoma, head and neck, liver or kidney cancer. Each CDR3 is given with its conserved first and last residue. Fields, in order: CDR3 DNA, CDR3 protein, J gene, D gene, clone size, V gene. A D gene is named only where the DNA matches it firmly. Part of the rows lack a size; the others show once, few, many or a class for expanded clones.

cdr3_nt: TGTGCCAGCAGTCAAAACCTGGGAGATGGGGCCAACGTCCTGACTTTC; cdr3_aa: CASSQNLGDGANVLTF; j_call: TRBJ2-6; d_call: NA; clone_size: NA; v_call: TRBV7-2
cdr3_nt: TGTGCCAGCAGTGAAGCGGGGACAGGGTTAGACGAGCAGTACTTC; cdr3_aa: CASSEAGTGLDEQYF; j_call: TRBJ2-7; d_call: TRBD1; clone_size: NA; v_call: TRBV2
cdr3_nt: TGTGCCAGTGGGGGTGAAAAACTGTTTTTT; cdr3_aa: CASGGEKLFF; j_call: TRBJ1-4; d_call: NA; clone_size: NA; v_call: TRBV19
cdr3_nt: TGTGCCAGCAGCACTTATGGGCATAATGAAAAACTGTTTTTT; cdr3_aa: CASSTYGHNEKLFF; j_call: TRBJ1-4; d_call: NA; clone_size: NA; v_call: TRBV11-2
cdr3_nt: TGTGCCAGCAGCCCCGGCCTGGGAGAGACCCAGTACTTC; cdr3_aa: CASSPGLGETQYF; j_call: TRBJ2-5; d_call: NA; clone_size: NA; v_call: TRBV11-2
cdr3_nt: TGTGCCAGCAGTTTAAGGGAGGGGTTCTATGGCTACACCTTC; cdr3_aa: CASSLREGFYGYTF; j_call: TRBJ1-2; d_call: NA; clone_size: NA; v_call: TRBV27
cdr3_nt: TGTGCCACCAGCAGAGATCCAGGCTACGAGCAGTACTTC; cdr3_aa: CATSRDPGYEQYF; j_call: TRBJ2-7; d_call: NA; clone_size: NA; v_call: TRBV15
cdr3_nt: TGTGCCAGCAGCCAGAATAGCGGGAGGGCGTCTGAGCAGTTCTTC; cdr3_aa: CASSQNSGRASEQFF; j_call: TRBJ2-1; d_call: TRBD2; clone_size: NA; v_call: TRBV5-8
cdr3_nt: TGTGCTAGCAGCTTAGGGGGACTAGCGGGAGCTCCATCCGAGCAGTACTTC; cdr3_aa: CASSLGGLAGAPSEQYF; j_call: TRBJ2-7; d_call: TRBD2; clone_size: once; v_call: TRBV7-7
cdr3_nt: TGTGCCAGCAGTTTATCCTCTCCGTATGATGGCTACACCTTC; cdr3_aa: CASSLSSPYDGYTF; j_call: TRBJ1-2; d_call: NA; clone_size: NA; v_call: TRBV27